The next 10 T cell receptor beta chains were all read from a single sample in a study of human T cells and chemical hapten exposure. Time point indicated: pre-sensitization, week 0. The sample's treatment: therapeutic diphenylcyclopropenone sensitization with weekly scalp DPC. TCRdb called the RACE reads again in MiXCR, with one record for every CDR3 protein. This sample has under 45,000 distinct CDR3 sequences, with 10% found just once. The sequences come from whole blood, collected in connection with sensitization to the hapten diphenylcyclopropenone (DPC). Receptor source: a man aged 30-40 years with alopecia areata. Some clones in this sample may be carry-over from other donors' samples.

This clonotype was counted many times. The chain recombines TRBV7-2 with TRBJ2-1; possibly TRBD2 for D (6 bases). The CDR3 runs to 16 residues. Germline loops: CDR1 SGHTA, CDR2 FQGNSA. V lost 2 bases and J 2 bases, leaving 13 bases between the germline ends. As DNA, the CDR3 is TGTGCCAGCAGCTTATTAGTACTAGCAACCTACAATGAGCAGTTCTTC. Translating gives CASSLLVLATYNEQFF.

The table lists this clonotype with many counts. The chain is built from TRBV7-8 and TRBJ1-3; a possible D gene is TRBD1 (5 bases). The V gene's germline CDR1 is SGHVS and CDR2 FQNEAQ. Trimming left V 2 bases short and J 0 bases short, with 17 bases between. The CDR3 is 18 amino acids. CDR3 coding DNA: TGTGCCAGCAGCTTAACCCCTAGACAGCTCGTCTCTGGAAACACCATATATTTT. This gives the protein CASSLTPRQLVSGNTIYF.

The chain joins TRBV29-1 to TRBJ1-1; D uncertain. This CDR3 is 11 amino acids long. Germline V gene lookup returns CDR1 SQVTM and CDR2 ANQGSEA. V gave up 4 bases and J gave up 5 bases, with 8 bases separating them. The CDR3, as DNA: TGCAGCGTTGTCACAACTACTGAAGCTTTCTTT. As protein: CSVVTTTEAFF. The whole variable domain, remainder taken from reference TRBV29-1 and TRBJ1-1, is SAVISQKPSRDICQRGTSLTIQCQVDSQVTMMFWYRQQPGQSLTLIATANQGSEATYESGFVIDKFPISRPNLTFSTLTVSNMSPEDSSIYLCSVVTTTEAFFGQGTRLTVV.

This clonotype was seen repeatedly, ten times or more. The chain combines TRBV5-1 with TRBJ2-2, with D perhaps TRBD2 (5 bases). CDR3 length: 15 amino acids. The V end lost 4 bases, the J end lost 1 base, and 11 bases lay between the germline ends. Per germline, CDR1 SGHRS and CDR2 YFSETQ. The DNA for the CDR3 is TGCGCCAGCAGCCTGGAGCGGCAGAACACCGGGGAGCTGTTTTTT. Encoded protein: CASSLERQNTGELFF.

This clonotype was counted ten times or more. The V and J genes are TRBV12-3 or TRBV12-4 and TRBJ1-1, with unresolved D. Trimming pared 1 base from V and 2 bases from J, leaving 8 bases between. This CDR3 is 14 amino acids long. The CDR3: CASSLVRVNTEAFF. The CDR3 region has the DNA TGTGCCAGCAGTTTAGTGCGGGTCAACACTGAAGCTTTCTTT.

The chain combines TRBV9 with TRBJ1-4, with D unclear. This CDR3 region has 13 residues. Deletions cut 6 bases from V and 4 bases from J, with 10 bases between. Germline values: CDR1 SGDLS, CDR2 YYNGEE. The CDR3 DNA is TGTGCCAGCAATGGGGATTTTAATGAAAAACTGTTTTTT. Translated: CASNGDFNEKLFF. Filled out from reference TRBV9 and TRBJ1-4, the complete variable domain reads DSGVTQTPKHLITATGQRVTLRCSPRSGDLSVYWYQQSLDQGLQFLIQYYNGEERAKGNILERFSAQQFPDLHSELNLSSLELGDSALYFCASNGDFNEKLFFGSGTQLSVL.

The table lists this clonotype with many counts. V gene TRBV4-3 combines with J gene TRBJ2-4; 7 bases map to TRBD2. V dropped 8 bases and J dropped 3; count of bases not matched to a gene: 7. CDR1 is LGHNA and CDR2 is YSLEER in the germline V gene. The CDR3 is 14 amino acids. The CDR3: CASGKAGLKNIQYF. The CDR3 bases are TGCGCCAGCGGAAAAGCGGGGCTCAAAAACATTCAGTACTTC.

The chain uses TRBV18 and TRBJ2-3; 7 bases align to TRBD1. The CDR3 is 16 residues long. V dropped 6 bases and J dropped 0; count of bases not matched to a gene: 9. The germline gives CDR1 KGHSH, CDR2 LQKENI. CDR3 protein: CASSHRGQLSTDTQYF. CDR3 nucleotide sequence: TGTGCCAGCTCTCACCGGGGACAGCTTAGCACAGATACGCAGTATTTT.

The chain combines TRBV6-5 with TRBJ2-6; D gene unclear. Trimming pared 6 bases from V and 2 bases from J, leaving 2 bases between. Germline loops: CDR1 MNHEY, CDR2 SVGAGI. The CDR3 loop spans 12 amino acids. As DNA, the CDR3 is TGTGCCAGCAGCCCTGGGGCCAACGTCCTGACTTTC. Its translation is CASSPGANVLTF.

The rearrangement joins TRBV7-9 to TRBJ2-7, with TRBD1 as a possible D gene (6 bases). This CDR3 is 15 amino acids long. Deletions cut 0 bases from V and 6 bases from J, with 15 bases between. Germline V lookup: CDR1 SEHNR, CDR2 FQNEAQ (reference sequence). CDR3 sequence: CASSLALAGDPEQYV. The CDR3 bases are TGTGCCAGCAGCTTAGCGCTGGCAGGGGATCCCGAGCAGTACGTC.